The T cell receptor beta chain under discussion was sequenced for a study of siplizumab effects on memory and regulatory T cells. Approximately 98,000 TCR templates underwent assay in each sample. Clones were sequenced by immunoSEQ multiplex PCR, and TCRdb holds only the in-frame ones, with some missing. The sample holds about 100,000 clones, roughly nine tenths seen once. V was trimmed by 1 base and J by 5 bases, leaving 17 bases between them. The CDR3 runs 16 residues. Germline V gene data show CDR1 as SGDLS and CDR2 as YYNGEE. Input material: Tregs sorted from blood. The TCR sequence derives from a human donor in good health. This chain uses TRBV9 with TRBJ2-3; D ambiguous. In DNA, the CDR3 is TGTGCCAGCAGCGTATCAAGTGGGATATGGGGAGATACGCAGTATTTT. This translates into CASSVSSGIWGDTQYF.